The present T cell receptor (beta chain) was sequenced within a study of blood T cells in healthy people across ages. Findings of the study overall: Not knowing donor CMV status may have confounded expanded clonotype changes.

About this clonotype: Its antigen is still unknown.

Sample donors were healthy Caucasian individuals that came from Russia, aged about 6 to 100. Primers used in a second PCR of about 6 to 11 cycles were a sample-barcoded 5' primer and a J-beta primer mix. TCRdb itself ran the 5' RACE reads through MiXCR, one entry per CDR3 protein. Among over 1,500,000 distinct CDR3 sequences listed, about 39% were seen once. This CDR3 contains 13 residues. V was pared by 8 bases and J by 0 bases, with 11 bases between. Germline CDR1 reads ENHRY; CDR2 reads SYGVKD. The sample consisted of blood. This clonotype originated in a human donor in good health. The chain combines TRBV10-3 with TRBJ2-7, with D perhaps assigned TRBD1 or TRBD2 (5 bases each). The CDR3 spells CAIGGPYSYEQYF. CDR3 sequence (DNA): TGTGCCATCGGGGGTCCATACTCCTACGAGCAGTACTTC.